This T cell receptor beta chain was retrieved from a study of blood T cell repertoires in COVID-19. Study as a whole: COVID-19 samples from acute and convalescent phases originated in the United States, Italy and Spain. The analysed material was cDNA or gDNA that came from T cells, B-cell-depleted T cells, or PBMCs.

V was pared by 10 bases and J by 5 bases, with 14 bases between. This CDR3 is 12 amino acids long. This clone has just one count. As processed by the authors: For nucleated cells, counts were estimated from reference gene primer amplification. Libraries were prepared by immunoSEQ multiplex PCR; TCRdb keeps only in-frame clonotypes and omits some of them. The V and J calls and clone size are taken from that table; D and trimming were inferred from the DNA. The data contain some 300,000 clones, around 89% of them singletons. This TCR was sampled from a woman between 25 and 40 years old who had recovered from COVID-19. Sequenced sample: peripheral blood. The chain is built from TRBV12-3 or TRBV12-4 and TRBJ1-1, with a tentative D call TRBD1 (6 bases). CDR3 nucleotides: TGTGCCACGAAGGGAGGGGGGACTGAAGCTTTCTTT. Protein product: CATKGGGTEAFF.